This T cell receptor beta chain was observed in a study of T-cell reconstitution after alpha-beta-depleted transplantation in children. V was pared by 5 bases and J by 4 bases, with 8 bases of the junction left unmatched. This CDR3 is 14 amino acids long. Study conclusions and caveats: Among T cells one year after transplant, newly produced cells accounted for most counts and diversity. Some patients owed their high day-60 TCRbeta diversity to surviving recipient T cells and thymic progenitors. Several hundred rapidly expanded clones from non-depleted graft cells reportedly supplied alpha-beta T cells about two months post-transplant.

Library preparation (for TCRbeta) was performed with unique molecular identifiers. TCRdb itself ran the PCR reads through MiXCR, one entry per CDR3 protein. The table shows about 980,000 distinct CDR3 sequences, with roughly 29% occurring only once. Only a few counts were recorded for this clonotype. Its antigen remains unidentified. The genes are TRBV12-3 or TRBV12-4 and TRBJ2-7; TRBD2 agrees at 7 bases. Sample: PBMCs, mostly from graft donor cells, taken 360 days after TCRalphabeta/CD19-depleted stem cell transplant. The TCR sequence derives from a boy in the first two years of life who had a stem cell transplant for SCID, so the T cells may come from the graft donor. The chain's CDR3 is CASSPMGLLYEQYF. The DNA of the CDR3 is TGTGCCAGCAGTCCGATGGGACTACTGTACGAGCAGTACTTC.